The 25 T cell receptor beta chains listed next were all sequenced from one sample in a study of metastatic and nonmetastatic thyroid tumors. No treatment of any kind had been given to any patient before thyroid surgery. TCRdb re-analyzed the PCR reads through MiXCR. The sample records about 19,000 clones, about a quarter being singletons. Input material: blood. The receptor set was obtained from a male donor with papillary thyroid cancer or a benign thyroid nodule (not recorded which). Some clones in this sample may be carry-over from other donors' samples.

Comment on this clone: One end of the junction fails to match germline, which may point to a read error. Here the CDR3 DNA reads TGTGCCAGAAGTTTAGGGTGCTCATGGGCCAACGTCCTGACTTTC. Amino acid sequence: CARSLGCSWANVLTF. The rearrangement uses TRBV28 and TRBJ2-6; the D is unclear. The germline gives CDR1 MDHEN, CDR2 SYDVKM. The CDR3 runs to 15 residues.

The table lists this clone with many counts. The gene calls are TRBV9 and TRBJ2-3, with D possibly being TRBD2 (5 bases). This CDR3 is built from 17 residues. V shed 0 bases and J shed 2 bases, with 16 bases lying between them. Germline V gives CDR1 SGDLS, CDR2 YYNGEE. As DNA, the CDR3 is TGTGCCAGCAGCGTAGGAGGACTTCAGTGGGTCACAGATACGCAGTATTTT. Its translation is CASSVGGLQWVTDTQYF.

The V call is TRBV6-1, the J call TRBJ2-7; TRBD1 matches at 8 bases. The V and J ends lost 9 bases and 5 bases, in that order; junction bases with no gene match: 3. This CDR3 region has 11 residues. Germline lookup yields CDR1 MNHNS and CDR2 SASEGT. In DNA form, the CDR3 reads TGTGCCAGGACAGGGGTGGACGAGCAGTACTTC. It translates to CARTGVDEQYF.

About this clone itself: The sample has other DNA sequences that encode this CDR3 too. The rearrangement uses TRBV5-6 and TRBJ2-3; 10 nucleotides align to TRBD2. The CDR3 extends over 17 amino acids. The germline V gene has CDR1 SGHDT and CDR2 YYEEEE. Trimming at V came to 4 bases and at J to 6 bases, leaving 14 bases not matched to a gene. CDR3 coding DNA: TGTGCCAGCAGCCCAATCGGTAGCGGGAGGTATGCCGATACGCAGTATTTT. Translating it yields CASSPIGSGRYADTQYF.

V is TRBV2 and J is TRBJ2-3, with D possibly matching TRBD1 (5 bases). The CDR3 length is 15 residues. Germline values: CDR1 SNHLY, CDR2 FYNNEI. With 7 bases removed from V and 4 bases from J, the gap between germline ends came to 18 bases. In nucleotides, the CDR3 is TGTGCCAGCAACTCGGTGGGGCTCGGATCAGATACGCAGTATTTT. Residues: CASNSVGLGSDTQYF.

In this sample, this clone turned up a few times. The rearrangement links TRBV7-6 to TRBJ1-2; no firm D call. Germline-derived CDR1 and CDR2 are SGHVS and FNYEAQ. This CDR3 has 11 amino acids. V lost 6 bases and J 8 bases, leaving 10 bases between the germline ends. CDR3 amino acids: CASSLNIGYTF. In DNA, the CDR3 is TGTGCCAGCAGTCTTAACATCGGCTACACCTTC. Complete variable domain (other parts from reference TRBV7-6 and TRBJ1-2): GAGVSQSPRYKVTKRGQDVALRCDPISGHVSLYWYRQALGQGPEFLTYFNYEAQQDKSGLPNDRFSAERPEGSISTLTIQRTEQRDSAMYRCASSLNIGYTFGSGTRLTVV.

V gene TRBV11-2 combines with J gene TRBJ1-2; D gene ambiguous. CDR1 and CDR2 (germline): SGHAT, FQNNGV. This CDR3 comprises 17 residues. Trimming took 4 bases from V and 2 from J, leaving 20 bases between them. CDR3 coding DNA: TGTGCCAGCAGCTCCGTCGCGGGGATTCGGGCAAACTATGGCTACACCTTC. This translates into CASSSVAGIRANYGYTF.

This chain links TRBV30 with TRBJ1-2; maybe TRBD1 (5 bases). V lost 1 base and J 1 base, leaving 13 bases between the germline ends. Germline assignment: CDR1 GTSNPN and CDR2 SVGIG (reference sequence). The CDR3 totals 15 residues. The CDR3 DNA reads as TGTGCCTGGAGTGGCCGGGGGTGGGATAACTATGGCTACACCTTC. This codes for CAWSGRGWDNYGYTF.

This clone has a count of ten or more. The CDR3 sequence: CASSPRQGSGANVLTF. The CDR3 DNA reads TGTGCCAGCTCACCTCGACAGGGTTCTGGGGCCAACGTCCTGACTTTC. The V gene is TRBV18, the J gene TRBJ2-6, with TRBD1 matching over 7 bases. Germline V gives CDR1 KGHSH, CDR2 LQKENI. CDR3 size: 16 residues. The J segment lost 1 base and the V segment lost 3 bases, leaving 3 bases of the junction unmatched.

In this sample, this clone turned up many times. The rearrangement joins TRBV19 to TRBJ2-4; maybe TRBD2 (5 bases). The CDR3 has 19 amino acids. Trimming took off 5 bases at V and 1 base at J, with 24 bases between the two ends. Germline CDR1 reads LNHDA; CDR2 reads SQIVND (reference sequence). In DNA, the CDR3 is TGTGCCAGTAGTCTCACCCGGACTGGGATGTACTTCGCCAAAAACATTCAGTACTTC. Protein: CASSLTRTGMYFAKNIQYF. Full variable domain (remainder filled in from reference TRBV19 and TRBJ2-4): DGGITQSPKYLFRKEGQNVTLSCEQNLNHDAMYWYRQDPGQGLRLIYYSQIVNDFQKGDIAEGYSVSREKKESFPLTVTSAQKNPTAFYLCASSLTRTGMYFAKNIQYFGAGTRLSVL.

A few counts support this clone. The V call is TRBV12-3 or TRBV12-4, the J call TRBJ2-3; D might be TRBD2 (6 bases). This CDR3 contains 13 residues. Trimming took 7 bases from V and 4 from J, leaving 12 bases between them. The CDR3 region is CASISGSSDTQYF. CDR3 DNA: TGTGCCAGCATCTCCGGGAGCTCAGATACGCAGTATTTT.

By share, this clone counts as medium-sized. This rearrangement joins TRBV7-9 to TRBJ2-3, with 7 bases that match TRBD1. From germline, CDR1 is SEHNR and CDR2 FQNEAQ (reference sequence). J lost 3 bases, V lost 1 base, and 1 base had no gene match. This CDR3 region has 14 residues. The CDR3 sequence: CASSLGTGTDTQYF. The CDR3 DNA sequence: TGTGCCAGCAGCTTAGGGACAGGTACAGATACGCAGTATTTT.

A word on this clone: The junction and the germline gene differ at one end; a read error may be behind it. This chain uses TRBV7-9 with TRBJ2-7; 11 bases match TRBD2. This CDR3 comprises 14 residues. In germline, CDR1 is SEHNR, CDR2 FQNEAQ (reference sequence). The CDR3 protein is CASSLAGGRYEQYF. The DNA of the CDR3 is TGTGCCAGCAGTTTAGCGGGAGGGCGGTACGAGCAGTACTTC.

This clone is classed as medium-sized (0.01 to 0.1%). The chain uses TRBV24-1 and TRBJ1-1, with 8 positions matching TRBD1. Germline V gene sequence: CDR1 KGHDR, CDR2 SFDVKD. Germline trimming cut 5 bases from V and 3 bases from J; bases unmatched to any gene: 7. This CDR3 region has 15 residues. The CDR3 loop is CATSGATGGHTEAFF. The CDR3 bases are TGTGCCACCAGTGGGGCCACAGGGGGTCACACTGAAGCTTTCTTT.

By share of the sample, this clone is medium-sized. V is TRBV6-1 and J is TRBJ1-5; D ambiguous. This CDR3 is built from 15 residues. The germline V and J ends were trimmed by 7 bases and 0 bases, with 13 bases remaining between them. Germline lookup yields CDR1 MNHNS and CDR2 SASEGT. CDR3 in DNA: TGTGCCAGCACCCGGTCGGAATATAGCAATCAGCCCCAGCATTTT. Translated: CASTRSEYSNQPQHF.

Notes on this clone: A much larger clone sits a single nucleotide away, making a read error possible. V usage is TRBV5-8 and J usage is TRBJ2-7; D gene unclear. Trimming took off 1 base at V and 2 bases at J, with 10 bases between the two ends. CDR3 length equals 14 residues. Per the germline V gene, CDR1 is SGHTS and CDR2 is YDEGEE. CDR3 DNA sequence: TGTGCCAGCAGCTTGTCCGTGGCGGCCTACGAGCAGTACTTC. Translation: CASSLSVAAYEQYF.

This clone has just a few counts. The sample carries other DNA sequences with the same CDR3. The chain uses TRBV20-1 and TRBJ2-2; 12 bases match TRBD2. This CDR3 is built from 17 residues. Per the germline V gene, CDR1 is DFQATT and CDR2 is SNEGSKA (reference sequence). Trimming took 0 bases from V and 11 from J; bases not matched to a gene: 13. CDR3 bases: TGCAGTGCTAGAGATCCCTCTAGCGGGAGGGCGGGCGGTGAGCTGTTTTTT. Translation gives CSARDPSSGRAGGELFF.

This clone was seen a single time. The chain is built from TRBV4-1 and TRBJ2-2; 7 bases fit TRBD1. This CDR3 region has 16 residues. J was trimmed by 6 bases and V by 1 base; bases with no gene match: 8. Looked up from germline, CDR1 is MGHRA and CDR2 is YSYEKL. CDR3 sequence reads: CASSQGTGGSPGELFF. CDR3 bases: TGCGCCAGCAGCCAAGGGACAGGCGGAAGTCCCGGGGAGCTGTTTTTT.

The chain combines TRBV12-3 or TRBV12-4 with TRBJ2-6, with TRBD1 matching over 9 bases. V shed 6 bases, J shed 15 bases, and the junction held 9 bases outside the gene matches. This CDR3 is 13 amino acids long. The CDR3 reads CASSLGQGKDLTF. CDR3 sequence (DNA): TGTGCCAGCAGCCTGGGACAGGGTAAGGACCTGACTTTC.

The rearrangement joins TRBV6-2 or TRBV6-3 to TRBJ1-6, with D possibly being TRBD1 (5 bases). V lost 2 bases to trimming and J lost 4 bases, with 6 bases between them. This CDR3 is 14 amino acids long. Germline CDR1 is MNHEY and CDR2 is SVGEGT. The CDR3 bases are TGTGCCAGCAGTTACAGGGGATATAATTCACCCCTCCACTTT. Translated, it gives CASSYRGYNSPLHF.

This clone was seen only a few times. The chain carries TRBV28 and TRBJ2-7, with D possibly TRBD2 on 7 matching bases. V lost 6 bases to trimming and J lost 3 bases, with 18 bases between them. Germline values: CDR1 MDHEN, CDR2 SYDVKM. CDR3 length: 15 residues. CDR3 sequence: CASSHRESGNYEQYF. The CDR3 DNA reads as TGTGCCAGCAGCCACAGGGAGAGCGGGAACTACGAGCAGTACTTC.

This clone was detected many times. This could be a read error, since a much larger clone is one nucleotide away. The chain combines TRBV28 with TRBJ2-2; TRBD1 matches at 7 bases. The CDR3 is made up of 15 amino acids. The germline V gene encodes CDR1 MDHEN and CDR2 SYDVKM. CDR3 residues: CASSPQGQYTGEPFF. The CDR3 nucleotides are TGTGCCAGCAGTCCCCAGGGACAGTACACCGGGGAGCCGTTTTTT.

This clone was counted a few times. The gene calls are TRBV6-1 and TRBJ2-2, with 13 bases matching TRBD2. J was trimmed by 6 bases and V by 5 bases; bases with no gene match: 6. The CDR3 has 16 amino acids. Germline V gene lookup returns CDR1 MNHNS and CDR2 SASEGT. The CDR3 is CASSQLAGGLAGELFF. CDR3 sequence (DNA): TGTGCCAGCAGTCAACTAGCGGGAGGGCTTGCCGGGGAGCTGTTTTTT.

This clone was picked up a small number of times. V and J are TRBV27 and TRBJ2-1, with TRBD2 matching over 12 bases. The V and J ends lost 5 bases and 7 bases, in that order; junction bases with no gene match: 6. The CDR3 loop spans 15 amino acids. Per germline, CDR1 MNHEY and CDR2 SMNVEV (reference sequence). The CDR3: CASSPTSGRVNEQFF. As DNA, the CDR3 is TGTGCCAGCAGTCCGACTAGCGGGAGAGTAAATGAGCAGTTCTTC.

This clone is termed medium-sized. The junction differs from germline at one of its ends, possibly a read error. This chain uses TRBV30 with TRBJ2-3, with 12 positions matching TRBD2. CDR1 and CDR2 from the germline V gene are GTSNPN and SVGIG (reference sequence). The CDR3 length is 10 residues. CDR3 loop: CAYETSGGHF. The CDR3 bases are TGTGCCTACGAGACTAGCGGGGGTCATTTT. The whole variable domain, remainder taken from reference TRBV30 and TRBJ2-3, is SQTIHQWPATLVQPVGSPLSLECTVEGTSNPNLYWYRQAAGRGLQLLFYSVGIGQISSEVPQNLSASRPQDRQFILSSKKLLLSDSGFYLCAYETSGGHFGPGTRLTVL.